This is a list of T cell receptor beta chains from one sample in a study of cytomegalovirus exposure and HLA in healthy donors. The data were produced by immunoSEQ multiplex PCR, yet TCRdb's version contains in-frame clones alone and is incomplete. This sample carries 100,000 to 120,000 clones, around 70% of them seen once, and the ten largest clones take around 3.5%. The sample comprised PBMCs. The source is a man aged 25-45 years in good health and CMV-seronegative. Both conserved end residues are part of each CDR3.

TRBV6-4,CASSLTSGQDLYNEQFF
TRBV19,CASNPGGAYGYTF
TRBV19,CASRPPGVNYGYTF
TRBV29-1,CSVWQGNTGELFF
TRBV28,CASSKRRDRVPYEQYF
TRBV19,CASSIQGPADTQYF
TRBV19,CASTDFRGSGNTIYF
TRBV2,CASSRDSPDTQYF
TRBV4-1,CASSRQAGALGYEQYF
TRBV7-3,CASSPGQGEPQHF
TRBV5-1,CASSLATIGETQYF
TRBV27,CASSFSGTGINEQFF
TRBV28,CASVPSRGRETQYF
TRBV6-1,CASRQGQTNTEAFF
TRBV9,CASSVTGTPNTEAFF
TRBV2,CASSSSGPGELFF
TRBV28,CASKRYREAYKQYF
TRBV7-9,CASSLGLAGNEQFF